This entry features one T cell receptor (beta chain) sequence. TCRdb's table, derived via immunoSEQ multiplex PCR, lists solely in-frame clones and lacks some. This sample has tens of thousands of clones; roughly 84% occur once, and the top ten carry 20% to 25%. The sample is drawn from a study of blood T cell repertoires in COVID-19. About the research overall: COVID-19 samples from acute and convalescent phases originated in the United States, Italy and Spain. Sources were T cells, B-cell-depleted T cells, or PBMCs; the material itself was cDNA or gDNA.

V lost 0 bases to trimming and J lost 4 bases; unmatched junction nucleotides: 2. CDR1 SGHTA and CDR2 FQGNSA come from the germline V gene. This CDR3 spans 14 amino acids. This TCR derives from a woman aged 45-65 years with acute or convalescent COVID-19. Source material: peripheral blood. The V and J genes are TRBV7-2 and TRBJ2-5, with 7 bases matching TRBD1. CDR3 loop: CASSLAGDRETQYF. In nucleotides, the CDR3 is TGTGCCAGCAGCTTAGCGGGGGACAGAGAGACCCAGTACTTC.